This T cell receptor beta chain was profiled in a study of cytomegalovirus exposure and HLA in healthy donors (dated by TCRdb to between 2016 and 2019). As for the study more broadly: An earlier analysis of roughly 630 of the donors reported 250 to 350 Gb of sequence data and roughly 100 million unique TCR beta sequences from about 200 million T cells. An early release that covered about 600 HLA-typed donors contained around 330 gigabases of sequencing data and tens of millions of unique TCR sequences. The genetic ancestry cluster associated with self-reported Caucasian donors included 81% of the roughly 400 genotyped donors. The study aimed to test whether signatures of past pathogen exposure could be identified by cataloging public T cell receptors. The T cell repertoires of around 730 subjects were profiled by immunosequencing and related to cytomegalovirus serostatus. A separate validation cohort of about 110 different subjects was used in addition to the approximately 610-subject first cohort. High-throughput TCR immunosequencing, statistical association of individual TCRs with disease status, and machine learning were combined to predict cytomegalovirus infection status. A later analysis re-examined previously published TCR beta repertoires from more than 550 donors and added high-resolution HLA genotyping to investigate patterns of TCR occurrence. Rather than drawing on any new phenotypic data, the later analysis identified candidate immune exposures from TCR beta sequences and the way those sequences occurred across donors. An earlier analysis of more than 450 of the donors used high-throughput TCR beta sequencing to judge whether each TCR beta V gene segment behaved as functional or pseudogenic. Donor age, sex, ethnicity and CMV serostatus were collected together with the repertoire data. In a later genetic analysis, genome-wide SNP genotypes for about 65% of the roughly 700 donors were used, and that subset was treated as a discovery cohort. Every discovery cohort repertoire had been produced on one sequencing platform. Both class I and class II loci were covered by HLA typing, at four-digit resolution. The number of typed donors differed by locus: 629-630 for A, B, C, DRB1 and DQB1; some 500 for DQA1; 600 to 610 for DPA1; and around 450 for DPB1. Four to six DR-DQ haplotypes were handled as single units for association and clustering, since linkage in the cohort was strong. On average, roughly 240,000 unique TCR beta nucleotide sequences were sequenced per donor among 398 genotyped donors of the cohort, with 15% to 20% of those sequences being non-productive. The research as a whole found: The cohort was sequenced for TCR beta chains only, and without alpha or paired-chain data the features that could be detected were limited. In a later genetic analysis, fewer N-insertions in productive TCRs were reported among donors in an Asian-associated ancestry cluster than the roughly 640-donor mean. An earlier analysis of 587 of the donors showed that most TCR beta V segments appeared in productive rearrangements either about 90% or about 30% of the time, which broadly matched IMGT annotations. In both the original and validation cohorts, the classifier was reported to diagnose cytomegalovirus status with high specificity and sensitivity. In vitro tests confirmed that a few of the cytomegalovirus-associated TCR beta chains recognize cytomegalovirus antigens. At a false discovery rate of 0.05, a later analysis linked fewer than 20,000 TCR beta sequences to specific HLA alleles. A later analysis reported that several top co-occurrence clusters appeared linked to parvovirus B19, influenza, CMV and Epstein-Barr virus. Linkage disequilibrium might explain the correlated functional status among segregating V segments, but an unknown experimental factor could not be excluded. Assigning TCR associations to individual alleles was difficult when HLA alleles, especially DR and DQ, strongly co-occurred. Because the 87-base-pair reads could not distinguish some IMGT-functional V segments, including TRBV6-2 and TRBV6-3, those segments were excluded. The study gave a list of 150 to 200 TCR beta chains associated with cytomegalovirus. Immune exposure information for the cohort was limited to CMV serostatus. A further reported finding was that TCR beta sequences accurately predicted the HLA-A and HLA-B alleles for most subjects in the first cohort. Most CMV-associated TCR beta chains appeared to be HLA-restricted in a later analysis, and the HLA associations seemed to be driven largely by CMV exposure. Roughly uniform sequencing depth across donors was assumed in presence/absence analyses, although this assumption may not hold. A later genetic analysis associated a missense DCLRE1C variant with V-gene and J-gene trimming of TCR beta chains, and an independent cohort replicated the association. The authors suggested that the approach could potentially be generalized to other disease states and immunological phenotypes. In a later analysis, the rate of TCR association differed among HLA loci, with DRB1 alleles having the most associated TCRs and HLA-C alleles having the fewest. The sequencing pipeline was judged likely to have produced a cluster of highly shared sequence variants as a technical artifact. Most TCR sequences were seen in very few donors, while some public TCRs were found in many individuals. The earlier analysis of 450 to 700 of the donors excluded roughly 17 rarely observed V segments, including chromosome 9 orphons, because counts were too low. Because some donors lacked HLA typing at each locus, the association tests relied only on the typed subset. Compared with equally common non-associated chains, HLA-associated TCR beta chains in a later analysis were more clonally expanded and had lower generation probabilities.

Concerning this clone itself: The target of this receptor is not known. Qualities for individual bases were not recorded, and no much larger clone is one base off.

In total, just over 650 healthy bone marrow donors made up the cohort. At the time of sampling, all cohort members were nominally healthy, though unrecorded immune exposures were likely present. The donor was CMV seropositive and belonged to the group of more than 250 seropositive cohort members. Each donor provided a peripheral blood sample, and peripheral blood mononuclear cells were used for TCR beta sequencing. Genomic DNA extraction from the blood cell samples was performed with the Qiagen DNeasy Blood Extraction Kit. From the germline V gene, CDR1 is MGHRA and CDR2 is YSYEKL. Trimming removed 0 bases from V and 9 bases from J, leaving 6 bases between the germline ends. The CDR3 spans 12 residues, from the cysteine through the phenylalanine. Left in the record is the CDR3 DNA by itself, 36 bases read in frame from the first base. Library creation used the immunoSEQ multiplex PCR assay. For the multiplex PCR, a mixture combining 60 forward primers for TCR Vbeta segments and 13 reverse primers for TCR Jbeta segments was used. Amplification of the CDR3 region of rearranged TCR beta genes was performed with a multiplex PCR assay on genomic DNA. On the Illumina HiSeq System, the amplified TCR beta libraries were sequenced as 87-base-pair reads. The source study handled its data this way. A later analysis tallied 70 million to 100 million unique TCR beta chains across the 666 repertoires, and approximately 12 million of those chains were shared by two or more donors. A nearest-neighbor algorithm error-corrected the raw reads and collapsed the reads into unique sequences, merging closely related sequences to remove PCR and sequencing errors. To assign V, D and J gene segments, CDR3 sequences were aligned to IMGT reference sequences. For a sequence to be retained, a match of at least six nucleotides to both a V gene segment and a J gene segment was required. Rearrangements were called productive when the CDR3 lacked stop codons and stayed in frame with V and J; all others were non-productive. Following IMGT convention, CDR3 was defined as the stretch from the second conserved V-encoded cysteine up to the conserved J-encoded phenylalanine. In an earlier analysis of some 550 of the donors, sequences lacking an unambiguous match to a single V gene segment were excluded. In an earlier analysis of several hundred of the donors, V segments were called functional above 56.7% productive rearrangements and were called segregating when the between-donor standard deviation exceeded 5%. A statistical classification framework was built to diagnose cytomegalovirus status from the catalog of TCR beta chain sequences. V and J gene assignment, in a later analysis, came from comparing TCR nucleotide sequences with IMGT/GENE-DB human TR gene sequences. The TCRdist pipeline was used in a later analysis to assign CDR3 sequences and most-parsimonious VDJ recombination scenarios. A later analysis defined each TCR beta chain by its CDR3 amino acid sequence plus V-gene family, and excluded reads lacking a unique V-gene family. To address suspected cross-contamination and a sequencing artifact, a later analysis removed around 590 highly shared, low-generation-probability nucleotide sequences. In a later analysis, a clonal expansion index for each public chain was calculated from normalized within-repertoire ranks of inferred template counts. In a later analysis, generation probabilities were computed with a VDJ recombination model fitted to out-of-frame rearrangements, and the resulting probabilities were checked against IGoR. In a later analysis, hypergeometric tests were used to score TCR-TCR, TCR-HLA and TCR-CMV co-occurrence, with a repertoire-size bias correction applied to TCR pairs. False discovery rates were estimated in a later analysis by permuting HLA or CMV assignments 20 times. A later analysis grouped co-occurring TCRs with DBSCAN, adding TCRdist sequence similarity when clustering within HLA-allele-positive subsets. Repertoires with fewer than 30,000 or more than 120,000 public chains were left out of co-occurrence clustering, as were several repertoires with anomalous nucleotide sharing. TCRdb retrieved this table from immuneACCESS and kept in-frame rearrangements only. Not all clones are present; in checked studies, unresolved V genes account for under half, and no reason is known for the remainder. The V and J calls and the clone size are those of that table, but D and trimming were determined from the DNA. This sample comprises about 150,000 clones, roughly 82% of them detected only once. Of the sample, approximately 6.3% is held by the ten largest clones.

This receptor was taken from a woman in her forties or fifties in good health and CMV-seropositive. Sequenced input: PBMCs. The rearranged segments are TRBV4-1 and TRBJ1-3; the D gene identity is not certain. The DNA sequence is given as TGCGCCAGCAGCCAAGAAGCGGGCACCATATATTTT. Its product reads: CASSQEAGTIYF.